In its sample, the clone carrying this T cell receptor (beta chain) was seen a few times. Original processing methods: Reference gene primer amplification yielded estimated nucleated cell counts. Clones were sequenced by immunoSEQ multiplex PCR, and TCRdb holds only the in-frame ones, with some missing. V, J and clone size were drawn from that table, and D and trimming were deduced from the DNA. Among 150,000 to 200,000 clones listed, approximately 78% were seen once. This record comes from a study of blood T cell repertoires in COVID-19. Overall study: Samples came from the United States, Italy and Spain, spanning acute and convalescent COVID-19.

From germline, CDR1 is SGHRS and CDR2 YFSETQ. The CDR3 totals 18 residues. Trimming cost V 0 bases and J 1 base, with 17 bases left between them. V usage is TRBV5-1 and J usage is TRBJ2-1; D is ambiguous. The specimen sequenced was peripheral blood. The TCR sequence derives from a human donor in a cohort sampled during active COVID-19. CDR3 sequence reads: CASSLAVALPGSYNEQFF. In DNA, the CDR3 is TGCGCCAGCAGCTTGGCGGTAGCCCTGCCCGGGTCCTACAATGAGCAGTTCTTC.